This TCR beta chain derives from a study of cytomegalovirus exposure and HLA in healthy donors. Researchers ran the PCR with 60 Vbeta and 13 Jbeta primers. Produced via immunoSEQ multiplex PCR; TCRdb's table is partial and in-frame only. The data contain roughly 250,000 clones, 80% of them singletons. The CDR3 totals 14 residues. Per the germline V gene, CDR1 is SEHNR and CDR2 is FQNEAQ (reference sequence). V shed 4 bases and J shed 4 bases, with 13 bases lying between them. Findings and caveats of the study: The study flagged 150 to 200 TCR beta chains as cytomegalovirus-associated. Later analysis suggested most CMV-associated TCR beta chains were HLA-restricted. Certain sequence variants were highly shared and formed a cluster, and this cluster was likely a sequencing artifact.

As regards this clone: Antigen: not known.

This clonotype was obtained from a girl aged 2 to 9 in good health and CMV-seronegative. Sequences were obtained from PBMCs. The rearrangement joins TRBV7-9 to TRBJ1-2; TRBD1 might be the D (6 bases). CDR3 loop: CASSSRTGIYGYTF. As DNA, the CDR3 is TGTGCCAGCAGCTCAAGAACAGGGATCTATGGCTACACCTTC.